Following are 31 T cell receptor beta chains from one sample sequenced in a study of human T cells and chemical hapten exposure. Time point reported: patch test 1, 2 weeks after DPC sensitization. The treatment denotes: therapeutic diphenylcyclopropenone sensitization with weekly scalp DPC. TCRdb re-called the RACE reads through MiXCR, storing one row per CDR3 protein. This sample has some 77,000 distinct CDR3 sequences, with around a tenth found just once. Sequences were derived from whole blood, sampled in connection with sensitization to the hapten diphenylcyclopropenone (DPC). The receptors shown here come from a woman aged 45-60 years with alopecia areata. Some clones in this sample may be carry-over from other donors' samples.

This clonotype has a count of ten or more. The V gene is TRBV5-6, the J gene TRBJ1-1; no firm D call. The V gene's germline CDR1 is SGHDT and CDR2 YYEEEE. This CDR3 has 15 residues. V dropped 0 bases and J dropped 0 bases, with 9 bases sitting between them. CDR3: CASSLVGLLNTEAFF. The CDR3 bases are TGTGCCAGCAGCTTGGTCGGCCTCCTGAACACTGAAGCTTTCTTT. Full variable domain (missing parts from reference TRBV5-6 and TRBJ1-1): DAGVTQSPTHLIKTRGQQVTLRCSPKSGHDTVSWYQQALGQGPQFIFQYYEEEERQRGNFPDRFSGHQFPNYSSELNVNALLLGDSALYLCASSLVGLLNTEAFFGQGTRLTVV.

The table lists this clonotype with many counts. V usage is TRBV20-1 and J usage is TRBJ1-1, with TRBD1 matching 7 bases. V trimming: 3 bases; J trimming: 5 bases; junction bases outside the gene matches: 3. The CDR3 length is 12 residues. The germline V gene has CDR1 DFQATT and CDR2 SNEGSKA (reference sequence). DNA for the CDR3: TGCAGTGCTAGGGAGGGACAGACTGAAGCTTTCTTT. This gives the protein CSAREGQTEAFF.

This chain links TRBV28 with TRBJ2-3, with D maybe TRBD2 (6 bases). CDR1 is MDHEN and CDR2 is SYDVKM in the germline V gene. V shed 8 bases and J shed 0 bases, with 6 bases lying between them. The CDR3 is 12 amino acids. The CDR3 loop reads CASGGSTDTQYF. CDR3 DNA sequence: TGTGCCAGCGGAGGGAGCACAGATACGCAGTATTTT.

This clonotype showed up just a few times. The DNA of the CDR3 is TGCAGCGTTGAAGATCTAGCTAACTATGGCTACACCTTC. It specifies CSVEDLANYGYTF. The J gene is TRBJ1-2, the V gene TRBV29-1; no clear D gene. From germline, CDR1 is SQVTM and CDR2 ANQGSEA. The CDR3 contains 13 residues. The V and J ends lost 0 bases and 0 bases respectively, with 5 bases between them.

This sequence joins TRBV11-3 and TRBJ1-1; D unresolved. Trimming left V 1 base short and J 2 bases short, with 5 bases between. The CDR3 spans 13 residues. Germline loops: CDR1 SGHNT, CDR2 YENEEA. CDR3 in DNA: TGTGCCAGCAGCTTAGCTCCTAACACTGAAGCTTTCTTT. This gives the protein CASSLAPNTEAFF.

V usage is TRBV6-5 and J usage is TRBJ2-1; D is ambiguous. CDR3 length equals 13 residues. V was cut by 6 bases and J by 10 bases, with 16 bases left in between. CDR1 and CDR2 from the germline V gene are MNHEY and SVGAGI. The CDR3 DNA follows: TGTGCCAGCAGGGCCCCCGCCATACGGGAGCAGTTCTTC. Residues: CASRAPAIREQFF.

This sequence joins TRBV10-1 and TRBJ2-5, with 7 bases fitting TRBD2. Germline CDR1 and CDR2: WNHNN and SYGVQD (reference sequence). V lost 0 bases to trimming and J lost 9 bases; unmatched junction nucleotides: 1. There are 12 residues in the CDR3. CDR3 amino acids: CASSESGGAQYF. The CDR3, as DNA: TGCGCCAGCAGTGAGTCTGGGGGGGCCCAGTACTTC.

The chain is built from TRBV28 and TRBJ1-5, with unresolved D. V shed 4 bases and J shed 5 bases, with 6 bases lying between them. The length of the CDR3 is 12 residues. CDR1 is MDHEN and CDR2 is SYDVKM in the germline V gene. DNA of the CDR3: TGTGCCAGCAGTTCGGTTGATCAGCCCCAGCATTTT. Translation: CASSSVDQPQHF.

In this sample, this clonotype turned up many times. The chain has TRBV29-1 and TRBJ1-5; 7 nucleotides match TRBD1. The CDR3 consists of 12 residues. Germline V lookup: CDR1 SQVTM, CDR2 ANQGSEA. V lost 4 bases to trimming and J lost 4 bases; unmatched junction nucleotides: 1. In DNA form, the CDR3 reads TGCAGCGTTGGACAGGGAAATCAGCCCCAGCATTTT. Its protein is CSVGQGNQPQHF.

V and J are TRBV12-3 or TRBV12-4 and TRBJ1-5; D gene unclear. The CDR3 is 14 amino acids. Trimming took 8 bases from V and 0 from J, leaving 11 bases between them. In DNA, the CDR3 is TGTGCCAGCGGCACCCTCGGTAGCAATCAGCCCCAGCATTTT. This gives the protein CASGTLGSNQPQHF.

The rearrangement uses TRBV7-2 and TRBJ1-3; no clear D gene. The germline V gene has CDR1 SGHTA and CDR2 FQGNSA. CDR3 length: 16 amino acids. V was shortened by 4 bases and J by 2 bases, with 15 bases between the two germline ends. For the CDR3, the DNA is TGTGCCAGCAGCTCATTCGGACTATCCCCTGGAAACACCATATATTTT. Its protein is CASSSFGLSPGNTIYF. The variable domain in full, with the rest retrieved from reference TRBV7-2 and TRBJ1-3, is GAGVSQSPSNKVTEKGKDVELRCDPISGHTALYWYRQSLGQGLEFLIYFQGNSAPDKSGLPSDRFSAERTGGSVSTLTIQRTQQEDSAVYLCASSSFGLSPGNTIYFGEGSWLTVV.

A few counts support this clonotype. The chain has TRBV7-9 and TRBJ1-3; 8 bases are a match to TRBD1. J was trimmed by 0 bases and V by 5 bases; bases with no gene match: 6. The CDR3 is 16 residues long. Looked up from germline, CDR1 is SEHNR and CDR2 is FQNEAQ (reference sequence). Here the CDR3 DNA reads TGTGCCAGCAGCACGAACAGGGGGAACTCTGGAAACACCATATATTTT. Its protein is CASSTNRGNSGNTIYF.

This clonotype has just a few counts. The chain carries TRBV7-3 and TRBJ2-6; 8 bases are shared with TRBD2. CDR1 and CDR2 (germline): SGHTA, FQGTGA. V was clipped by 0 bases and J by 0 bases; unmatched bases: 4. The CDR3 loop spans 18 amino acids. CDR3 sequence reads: CASSLTSGTLSGANVLTF. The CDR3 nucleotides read TGTGCCAGCAGCTTAACTAGCGGGACCCTCTCTGGGGCCAACGTCCTGACTTTC.

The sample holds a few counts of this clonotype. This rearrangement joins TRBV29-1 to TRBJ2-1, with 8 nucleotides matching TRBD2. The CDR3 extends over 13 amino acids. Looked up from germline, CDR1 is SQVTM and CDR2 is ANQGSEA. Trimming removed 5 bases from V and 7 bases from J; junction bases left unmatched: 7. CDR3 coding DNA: TGCAGCGTTAAACGGCGGGGGGCAAATGAGCAGTTCTTC. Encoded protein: CSVKRRGANEQFF.

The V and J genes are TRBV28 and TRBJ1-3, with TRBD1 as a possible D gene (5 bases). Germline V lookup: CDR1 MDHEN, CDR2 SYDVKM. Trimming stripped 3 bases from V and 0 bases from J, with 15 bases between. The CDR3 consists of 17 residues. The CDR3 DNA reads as TGTGCCAGCAGTTTTTTAGGTGGCAGGGCCTCTGGAAACACCATATATTTT. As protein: CASSFLGGRASGNTIYF.

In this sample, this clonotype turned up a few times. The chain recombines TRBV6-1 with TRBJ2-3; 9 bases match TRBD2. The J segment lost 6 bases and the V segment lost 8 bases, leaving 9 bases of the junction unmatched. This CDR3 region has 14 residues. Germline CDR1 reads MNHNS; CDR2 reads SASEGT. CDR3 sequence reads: CASLLAGKADTQYF. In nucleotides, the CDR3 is TGTGCCAGCCTCCTAGCGGGAAAAGCGGATACGCAGTATTTT.

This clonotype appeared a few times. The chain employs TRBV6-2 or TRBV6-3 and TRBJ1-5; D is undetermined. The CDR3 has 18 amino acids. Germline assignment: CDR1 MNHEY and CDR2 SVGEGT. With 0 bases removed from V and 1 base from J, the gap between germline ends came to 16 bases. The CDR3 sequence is CASSYSPETRLSNQPQHF. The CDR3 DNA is TGTGCCAGCAGTTACTCACCCGAGACAAGGTTGAGCAATCAGCCCCAGCATTTT.

CDR3 DNA sequence: TGTGCCAGCTGGGGCGTGCTAGCGGGAGGTTATTTT. It yields the protein CASWGVLAGGYF. V is TRBV28 and J is TRBJ2-3; 11 bases line up with TRBD2. The CDR3 runs to 12 residues. CDR1 and CDR2 (germline): MDHEN, SYDVKM. V lost 8 bases to trimming and J lost 15 bases; unmatched junction nucleotides: 10.

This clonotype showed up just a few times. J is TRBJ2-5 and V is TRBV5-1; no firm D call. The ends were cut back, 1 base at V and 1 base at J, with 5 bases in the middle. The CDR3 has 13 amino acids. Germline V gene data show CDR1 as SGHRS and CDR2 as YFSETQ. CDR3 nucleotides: TGCGCCAGCAGCTTGAAGGTCCAAGAGACCCAGTACTTC. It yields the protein CASSLKVQETQYF.

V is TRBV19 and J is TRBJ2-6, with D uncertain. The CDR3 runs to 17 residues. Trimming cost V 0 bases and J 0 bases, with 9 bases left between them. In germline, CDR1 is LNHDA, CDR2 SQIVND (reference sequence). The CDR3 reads CASSIDFRSSGANVLTF. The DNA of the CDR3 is TGTGCCAGTAGTATAGATTTCCGGAGCTCTGGGGCCAACGTCCTGACTTTC.

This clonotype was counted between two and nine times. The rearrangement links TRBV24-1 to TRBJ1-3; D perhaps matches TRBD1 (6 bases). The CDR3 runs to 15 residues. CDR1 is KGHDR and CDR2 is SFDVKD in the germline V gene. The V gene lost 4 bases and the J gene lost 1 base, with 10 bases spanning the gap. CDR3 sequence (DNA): TGTGCCACCAGTGACTCTGGACAGTCTGGAAACACCATATATTTT. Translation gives CATSDSGQSGNTIYF.

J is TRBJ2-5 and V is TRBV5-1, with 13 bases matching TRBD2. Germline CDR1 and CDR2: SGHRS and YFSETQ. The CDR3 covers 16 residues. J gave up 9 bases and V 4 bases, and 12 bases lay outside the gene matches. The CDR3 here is CASSIGTSGTKRSQYF. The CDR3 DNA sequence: TGCGCCAGCAGCATTGGGACTAGCGGGACCAAGAGGTCCCAGTACTTC.

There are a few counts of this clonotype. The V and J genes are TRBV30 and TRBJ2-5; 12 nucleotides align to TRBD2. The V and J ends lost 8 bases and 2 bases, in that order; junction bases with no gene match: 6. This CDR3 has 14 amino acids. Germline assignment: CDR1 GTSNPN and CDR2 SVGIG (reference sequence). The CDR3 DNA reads TGTGCCCAGACTAGCGGGAGTCCTCAAGAGACCCAGTACTTC. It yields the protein CAQTSGSPQETQYF.

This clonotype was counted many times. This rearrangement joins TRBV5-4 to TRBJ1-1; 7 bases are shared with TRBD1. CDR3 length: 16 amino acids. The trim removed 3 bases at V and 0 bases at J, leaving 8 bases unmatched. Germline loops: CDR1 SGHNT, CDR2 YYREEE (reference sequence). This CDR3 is CASSSYTGTVNTEAFF. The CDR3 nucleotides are TGTGCCAGCAGCTCCTACACCGGGACAGTGAACACTGAAGCTTTCTTT.

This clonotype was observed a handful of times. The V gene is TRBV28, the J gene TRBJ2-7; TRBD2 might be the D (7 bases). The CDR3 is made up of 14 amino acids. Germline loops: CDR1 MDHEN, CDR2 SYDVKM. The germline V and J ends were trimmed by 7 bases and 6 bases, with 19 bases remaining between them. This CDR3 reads CASNMGGRAGEQYF. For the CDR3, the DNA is TGTGCCAGCAATATGGGGGGGCGGGCAGGCGAGCAGTACTTC.

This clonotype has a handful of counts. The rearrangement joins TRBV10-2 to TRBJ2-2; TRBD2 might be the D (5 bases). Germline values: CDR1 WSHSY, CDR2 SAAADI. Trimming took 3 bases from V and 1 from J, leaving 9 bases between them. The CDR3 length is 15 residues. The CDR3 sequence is CASSEEGRNTGELFF. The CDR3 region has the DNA TGCGCCAGCAGTGAAGAGGGAAGGAACACCGGGGAGCTGTTTTTT.

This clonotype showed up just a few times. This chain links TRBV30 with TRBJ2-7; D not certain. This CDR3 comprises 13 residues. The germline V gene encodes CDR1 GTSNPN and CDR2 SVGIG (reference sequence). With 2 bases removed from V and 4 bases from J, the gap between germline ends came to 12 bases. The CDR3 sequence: CAWSQAGPYEQYF. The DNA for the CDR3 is TGTGCCTGGAGTCAGGCCGGGCCTTACGAGCAGTACTTC. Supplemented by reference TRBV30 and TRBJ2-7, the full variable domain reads SQTIHQWPATLVQPVGSPLSLECTVEGTSNPNLYWYRQAAGRGLQLLFYSVGIGQISSEVPQNLSASRPQDRQFILSSKKLLLSDSGFYLCAWSQAGPYEQYFGPGTRLTVT.

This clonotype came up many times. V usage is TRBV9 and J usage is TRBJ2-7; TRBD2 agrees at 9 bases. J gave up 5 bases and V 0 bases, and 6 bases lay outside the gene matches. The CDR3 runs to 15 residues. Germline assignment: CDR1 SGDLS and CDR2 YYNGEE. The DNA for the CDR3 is TGTGCCAGCAGCGTAGAGTCTAGCGGGACCCACGAGCAGTACTTC. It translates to CASSVESSGTHEQYF. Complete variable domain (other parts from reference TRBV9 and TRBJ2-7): DSGVTQTPKHLITATGQRVTLRCSPRSGDLSVYWYQQSLDQGLQFLIQYYNGEERAKGNILERFSAQQFPDLHSELNLSSLELGDSALYFCASSVESSGTHEQYFGPGTRLTVT.

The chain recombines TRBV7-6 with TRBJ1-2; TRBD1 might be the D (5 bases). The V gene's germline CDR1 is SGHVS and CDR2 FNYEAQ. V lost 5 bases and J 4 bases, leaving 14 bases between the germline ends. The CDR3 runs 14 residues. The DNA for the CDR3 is TGTGCCAGCAGCCCCGGGGACGGCGGCTATGGCTACACCTTC. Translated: CASSPGDGGYGYTF.

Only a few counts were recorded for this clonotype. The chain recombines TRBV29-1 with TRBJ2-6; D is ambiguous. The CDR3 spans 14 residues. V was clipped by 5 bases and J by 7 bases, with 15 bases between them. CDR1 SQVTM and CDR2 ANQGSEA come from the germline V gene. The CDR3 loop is CSVTVGGAANVLTF. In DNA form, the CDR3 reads TGCAGCGTTACCGTCGGTGGTGCCGCCAACGTCCTGACTTTC.

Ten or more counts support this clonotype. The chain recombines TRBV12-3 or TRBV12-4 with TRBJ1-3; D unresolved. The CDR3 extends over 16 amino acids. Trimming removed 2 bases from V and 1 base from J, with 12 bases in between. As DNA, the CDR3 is TGTGCCAGCAGTTTACGTAGGCCCGGTTCTGGAAACACCATATATTTT. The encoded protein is CASSLRRPGSGNTIYF.